This TCR beta chain was retrieved from a study of T cell changes during pregnancy in multiple sclerosis. Here immunoSEQ multiplex PCR was the method, and the copy in TCRdb shows in-frame clones only, minus some. This sample has about 38,000 clones, with roughly 90% found just once. Germline values: CDR1 MNHEY, CDR2 SMNVEV (reference sequence). This CDR3 region has 15 residues. V shed 7 bases and J shed 5 bases, with 18 bases lying between them. This sequence was found in a female donor with multiple sclerosis, enrolled in a pregnancy study. The V call is TRBV27, the J call TRBJ1-5; D may be TRBD1 (5 bases). Sequences were derived from CD4+ T cells from peripheral blood mononuclear cells, sampled before pregnancy. The CDR3 spells CASNAGGGGDQPQHF. CDR3 nucleotides: TGTGCCAGCAACGCCGGGGGGGGAGGGGATCAGCCCCAGCATTTT.